This TCR beta chain was sequenced in a study of CD8+ T cells in alopecia areata. Study context: Using the percentage of affected scalp area, treated patients' severity was scored. Study-wide results and limits: Higher clonality was seen in lesional scalp than in normal scalp, especially in alopecia totalis/universalis. On tofacitinib, scalp clonality and expanded CD8+ clones among top 100 fell significantly.

Investigators isolated RNA and reverse transcribed it into cDNA to act as the sequencing template. Here immunoSEQ multiplex PCR was the method, and the copy in TCRdb shows in-frame clones only, minus some. The table records some 190,000 clones, about 60% of them present only once. Treatment indicated: oral pan-JAK inhibitor, 5-10 mg twice daily. The researchers isolated CD4+ and CD8+ T cells from PBMCs by sorting. V was pared by 6 bases and J by 2 bases, with 8 bases between. The CDR3 is 11 amino acids. CDR1 and CDR2 from the germline V gene are SQVTM and ANQGSEA. Worth noting for this clone: Its target is unknown.

This chain links TRBV29-1 with TRBJ2-7; D tentatively fits TRBD1 or TRBD2 (5 bases each). The TCR was taken from a human donor with alopecia areata. Source: CD4+ T cells sorted from blood, taken at week 4, from a patient treated with tofacitinib. The CDR3 DNA is TGCAGCGTGGGGGAGACCTACGAGCAGTACTTC. This codes for CSVGETYEQYF.